This T cell receptor beta chain was captured in a study of regulatory T cells in long-lasting Graves disease. This clonotype was counted ten times or more. Its antigen is as yet unknown. The V and J ends lost 3 bases and 2 bases, in that order; junction bases with no gene match: 9. Looked up from germline, CDR1 is SGHAT and CDR2 is FQNNGV. The CDR3 sequence is 16 residues long. Study observations and caveats: Thyroid tissue went unstudied; only peripheral blood was examined.

Time point given: newly diagnosed GD, antithyroid drugs for less than 3 months. Extracted PBMC RNA gave rise to the TCR library. Staff took around 8.6 milliliters of peripheral blood and put it into EDTA tubes. Researchers made TCR beta libraries by using iRepertoire HTBI primers and running Arm-PCR on CDR3 regions. TCRdb reprocessed the multiplex PCR reads via MiXCR and lists one record per CDR3 protein. This table holds 550,000 to 700,000 distinct CDR3 sequences, 15% to 20% found once. These data were also reused for a study on T cells in Graves' hyperthyroidism and ophthalmopathy. That study reports: First-round RT-PCR with HTBI primers amplified the TCR CDR3 region.

The source material was peripheral blood mononuclear cells (PBMCs), sampled at new diagnosis, from a patient treated with antithyroid drugs. This chain connects TRBV11-2 to TRBJ2-7; the match to TRBD2 covers 8 bases. This TCR derives from a man in his late teens or twenties with Graves disease. The chain's CDR3 is CASSFNLGTSTYEQYF. DNA of the CDR3: TGTGCCAGCAGCTTTAATCTCGGGACTAGTACCTACGAGCAGTACTTC.